These 2 T cell receptor beta chains were sequenced from one sample in a study of T cell responses to AZD1222 COVID-19 vaccine. Method: immunoSEQ multiplex PCR; TCRdb's copy keeps in-frame clones and lacks some. In the table there are about 70,000 clones, around 90% of which are singletons. The specimen was peripheral blood, collected 28 days after the second dose of the MenACWY control vaccine. Source of these receptors: an adult who received the MenACWY meningococcal vaccine as a control.

The V call is TRBV4-1, the J call TRBJ1-6, with D possibly matching TRBD1 (5 bases). The V end lost 3 bases, the J end lost 8 bases, and 17 bases lay between the germline ends. From germline, CDR1 is MGHRA and CDR2 YSYEKL. The CDR3 extends over 16 amino acids. The CDR3 DNA reads TGCGCCAGCAGCCAGACCAGGCGGGACGGAGATTCACCCCTCCACTTT. This gives the protein CASSQTRRDGDSPLHF.

The rearrangement links TRBV7-9 to TRBJ1-1; tentatively, D is TRBD1 (6 bases). The CDR3 is made up of 13 amino acids. Trimming left V 3 bases short and J 5 bases short, with 10 bases between. Per germline, CDR1 SEHNR and CDR2 FQNEAQ (reference sequence). The CDR3: CASSLGGQTEAFF. CDR3 sequence (DNA): TGTGCCAGCAGCTTGGGGGGCCAGACTGAAGCTTTCTTT.